This T cell receptor beta chain derives from a study of blood T cell repertoires in COVID-19. Study-wide context: The United States, Italy and Spain supplied acute and convalescent COVID-19 samples.

Researchers sorted participants into cohorts using their self-reported clinical history. Donors in Cohort 3 who had recovered were those with two negative PCRs, healthcare professional clearance, or resolution of their symptoms. Study processing details: Estimation of nucleated cell counts relied on the amplification of reference gene primers. Here immunoSEQ multiplex PCR was the method, and the copy in TCRdb shows in-frame clones only, minus some. That table gives V, J and clone size, and the DNA gave D and trimming. Altogether fewer than 300,000 clones are present, approximately 83% being singletons, with the ten largest covering roughly 4%. The CDR3 has 15 amino acids. V was shortened by 4 bases and J by 1 base, with 15 bases between the two germline ends. Germline values: CDR1 SGHRS, CDR2 YFSETQ.

The TCR sequence derives from a woman aged 30 to 39 who had recovered from COVID-19. The V and J genes are TRBV5-1 and TRBJ2-7; possible D gene TRBD2, 6 bases. Sample: PBMCs or T cells enriched from blood (not recorded which). The CDR3 bases are TGCGCCAGCAGCAAAGCGACCAGCGGGTCCTACGAGCAGTACTTC. Its protein product is CASSKATSGSYEQYF.